The 20 T cell receptor beta chains below were found in one sample sequenced in a study of blood T cell repertoires in COVID-19. Libraries were prepared by immunoSEQ multiplex PCR; TCRdb keeps only in-frame clonotypes and omits some of them. Of hundreds of thousands of clones listed, less than 85% were seen once; the top ten hold 2% to 3%. The specimen was PBMCs or T cells enriched from blood (not recorded which). The receptors were sampled from a woman in her 50s who had recovered from COVID-19.

This chain uses TRBV4-2 with TRBJ2-3, with D perhaps matching TRBD1 (7 bases). Germline CDR1 and CDR2: LGHNA and YNFKEQ. Trimming removed 4 bases at V and 2 bases at J, with 19 bases between. The CDR3 runs to 17 residues. CDR3: CASSLRGRGESTDTQYF. The CDR3, as DNA: TGTGCCAGCAGCCTTAGGGGGCGCGGGGAATCCACAGATACGCAGTATTTT.

The chain is built from TRBV12-2 and TRBJ1-5; the D call TRBD1 from the table was never checked on the DNA. TRBV12-2 is a pseudogene. This CDR3 is 18 amino acids long. Here the CDR3 reads CASRLAGTGVNSNQPQHF. For the CDR3, the DNA is TGTGCAAGTCGCTTAGCGGGGACAGGGGTGAATAGCAATCAGCCCCAGCATTTT.

V and J are TRBV15 and TRBJ1-1; perhaps TRBD1 as D (6 bases). V lost 7 bases and J lost 1, with 13 bases in between. Germline V gene data show CDR1 as LNHNV and CDR2 as YYDKDF (reference sequence). This CDR3 is 14 amino acids long. CDR3 sequence reads: CATTADRQNTEAFF. The CDR3 DNA follows: TGTGCCACCACGGCGGACAGACAGAACACTGAAGCTTTCTTT. Drawing the rest from reference TRBV15 and TRBJ1-1, the complete variable domain is DAMVIQNPRYQVTQFGKPVTLSCSQTLNHNVMYWYQQKSSQAPKLLFHYYDKDFNNEADTPDNFQSRRPNTSFCFLDIRSPGLGDTAMYLCATTADRQNTEAFFGQGTRLTVV.

By sample fraction, this clone is medium-sized (0.01 to 0.1%). The V call is TRBV4-2, the J call TRBJ2-2; 7 bases match TRBD1. CDR1 is LGHNA, CDR2 YNFKEQ, per germline. Unmatched junction bases numbered 8, after V lost 2 bases and J lost 5 bases. The CDR3 runs to 16 residues. CDR3 DNA sequence: TGTGCCAGCAGCCAAAAAGGGGGCCCAGGGACCGGGGAGCTGTTTTTT. Residues: CASSQKGGPGTGELFF.

The chain employs TRBV18 and TRBJ2-7; 8 nucleotides match TRBD1. CDR1 and CDR2 (germline): KGHSH, LQKENI. V lost 0 bases to trimming and J lost 3 bases; unmatched junction nucleotides: 1. CDR3 size: 14 residues. CDR3 sequence (DNA): TGTGCCAGCTCACCACCCGGGACAGGCTACGAGCAGTACTTC. Translated, it gives CASSPPGTGYEQYF. The variable domain in full, with the rest retrieved from reference TRBV18 and TRBJ2-7, is NAGVMQNPRHLVRRRGQEARLRCSPMKGHSHVYWYRQLPEEGLKFMVYLQKENIIDESGMPKERFSAEFPKEGPSILRIQQVVRGDSAAYFCASSPPGTGYEQYFGPGTRLTVT.

V gene TRBV7-8 combines with J gene TRBJ1-5; 9 bases agree with TRBD1. V shed 4 bases, J shed 6 bases, and the junction held 7 bases outside the gene matches. From germline, CDR1 is SGHVS and CDR2 FQNEAQ. The CDR3 is made up of 15 amino acids. The CDR3 nucleotides are TGTGCCAGCAGCTGGTCCGGGACAGGGCCTCAGCCCCAGCATTTT. Translated: CASSWSGTGPQPQHF.

The chain carries TRBV5-1 and TRBJ2-7; 8 bases fit TRBD1. CDR1 SGHRS and CDR2 YFSETQ come from the germline V gene. V dropped 4 bases and J dropped 7; count of bases not matched to a gene: 13. The CDR3 runs to 15 residues. DNA of the CDR3: TGCGCCAGCAGCGCAACACAGACAGGGGCCGGTGAGCAGTACTTC. Translation gives CASSATQTGAGEQYF.

The V call is TRBV7-2, the J call TRBJ1-1; maybe TRBD1 (6 bases). The V gene's germline CDR1 is SGHTA and CDR2 FQGNSA. The CDR3 totals 15 residues. Deletions cut 5 bases from V and 3 bases from J, with 16 bases between. The CDR3 bases are TGTGCCAGCAGCCCCGAAGCGGGGGGGCACACTGAAGCTTTCTTT. As protein: CASSPEAGGHTEAFF.

This chain connects TRBV28 to TRBJ2-7, with 13 bases matching TRBD2. V shed 5 bases, J shed 1 base, and the junction held 2 bases outside the gene matches. Germline V gene sequence: CDR1 MDHEN, CDR2 SYDVKM. The CDR3 runs to 15 residues. The chain's CDR3 is CASSRLAGGSYEQYF. The CDR3 DNA is TGTGCCAGCAGTCGACTAGCGGGGGGTTCCTACGAGCAGTACTTC.

The CDR3 spells CASSIGPGELFF. The CDR3 DNA is TGTGCCAGTAGTATTGGGCCCGGGGAGCTGTTTTTT. V gene TRBV19 combines with J gene TRBJ2-2; D is ambiguous. Trimming took 3 bases from V and 6 from J, leaving 5 bases between them. This CDR3 region has 12 residues. Germline V gene data show CDR1 as LNHDA and CDR2 as SQIVND (reference sequence).

The chain uses TRBV9 and TRBJ1-5; D uncertain. The V gene's germline CDR1 is SGDLS and CDR2 YYNGEE. The CDR3 runs to 14 residues. V lost 4 bases and J lost 2, with 10 bases in between. CDR3 nucleotide sequence: TGTGCCAGCAGCCCATCGATAGGCAATCAGCCCCAGCATTTT. This codes for CASSPSIGNQPQHF.

Here the CDR3 DNA reads TGTGCCAGCAGTTCAGGGGTGGCTGGCTACACCTTC. This gives the protein CASSSGVAGYTF. The V and J genes are TRBV28 and TRBJ1-2; D possibly corresponds to TRBD1 (6 bases). The CDR3 runs 12 residues. The ends were cut back, 4 bases at V and 7 bases at J, with 10 bases in the middle. Germline V gene sequence: CDR1 MDHEN, CDR2 SYDVKM.

The chain combines TRBV24-1 with TRBJ1-1; D not resolved. The CDR3 length is 15 residues. Trimming removed 5 bases at V and 0 bases at J, with 12 bases between. The V gene's germline CDR1 is KGHDR and CDR2 SFDVKD. CDR3 residues: CATSASAGMNTEAFF. The CDR3 DNA is TGTGCCACCAGTGCGTCCGCGGGGATGAACACTGAAGCTTTCTTT.

The chain employs TRBV9 and TRBJ2-3; 10 nucleotides agree with TRBD2. V lost 4 bases to trimming and J lost 3 bases; unmatched junction nucleotides: 8. Germline V gives CDR1 SGDLS, CDR2 YYNGEE. This CDR3 spans 16 amino acids. The CDR3 is CASSPSGGGFTDTQYF. CDR3 sequence (DNA): TGTGCCAGCAGCCCCAGCGGGGGGGGATTTACAGATACGCAGTATTTT.

V usage is TRBV6-2 or TRBV6-3 and J usage is TRBJ1-5, with D possibly being TRBD1 (5 bases). Germline CDR1 and CDR2: MNHEY and SVGEGT. Trimming stripped 3 bases from V and 1 base from J, with 10 bases between. The CDR3 covers 15 residues. The CDR3 here is CASSYWQGSNQPQHF. In DNA form, the CDR3 reads TGTGCCAGCAGTTATTGGCAGGGAAGCAATCAGCCCCAGCATTTT.

The chain is built from TRBV7-2 and TRBJ1-5, with 7 positions matching TRBD1. The trim removed 1 base at V and 7 bases at J, leaving 7 bases unmatched. Germline V gives CDR1 SGHTA, CDR2 FQGNSA. The CDR3 length is 15 residues. The CDR3 spells CASSLERAGGQPQHF. CDR3 in DNA: TGTGCCAGCAGCTTAGAGAGGGCAGGGGGGCAGCCCCAGCATTTT.

The table lists this clone with a count of one. This sequence joins TRBV4-3 and TRBJ2-3; 9 nucleotides match TRBD1. The CDR3 is 15 residues long. J gave up 5 bases and V 6 bases, and 9 bases lay outside the gene matches. Germline V gives CDR1 LGHNA, CDR2 YSLEER. Written as DNA, the CDR3 is TGCGCCAGCAGGCAGGGACAGGGAGTCCAAGATACGCAGTATTTT. This sequence encodes CASRQGQGVQDTQYF.

The count of this clone is one. The chain employs TRBV7-2 and TRBJ1-1; D gene uncertain. From germline, CDR1 is SGHTA and CDR2 FQGNSA. V was trimmed by 5 bases and J by 4 bases, leaving 14 bases between them. The CDR3 is 14 residues long. The CDR3, as DNA: TGTGCCAGCAGCCGCGTTTTTACAGCCACTGAAGCTTTCTTT. This sequence encodes CASSRVFTATEAFF.

The gene calls are TRBV3-1 (or the pseudogene TRBV3-2) and TRBJ1-4; 9 bases match TRBD1. V dropped 4 bases and J dropped 4; count of bases not matched to a gene: 4. Per germline, CDR1 LGHDT and CDR2 YNNKEL (reference sequence). The CDR3 totals 15 residues. CDR3 sequence reads: CASSPQGALNEKLFF. CDR3 sequence (DNA): TGTGCCAGCAGCCCACAGGGGGCCCTTAATGAAAAACTGTTTTTT.

J is TRBJ2-5 and V is TRBV27; TRBD2 matches 12 bases. The germline gives CDR1 MNHEY, CDR2 SMNVEV (reference sequence). The CDR3 totals 15 residues. V was pared by 6 bases and J by 2 bases, with 4 bases of the junction left unmatched. CDR3 loop: CASRSGLAGQETQYF. CDR3 nucleotide sequence: TGTGCCAGCAGGAGCGGACTAGCGGGGCAAGAGACCCAGTACTTC.